Following are 3 T cell receptor beta chains from one sample sequenced in a study of OX40 agonist ivuxolimab in advanced cancers. The table came from immunoSEQ multiplex PCR; TCRdb's copy has only in-frame clones and leaves some out. Of around 70,000 clones in the sample, roughly 92% are singletons; the top ten hold 7.6%. The sample here was CD4+ or CD8+ T cells sorted from blood, taken in a trial of the OX40 agonist ivuxolimab. Source of these receptors: an adult with an advanced solid tumor such as melanoma, head and neck, liver or kidney cancer.

The sample holds one count of this clone. This chain links TRBV19 with TRBJ1-1, with 7 nucleotides matching TRBD1. Looked up from germline, CDR1 is LNHDA and CDR2 is SQIVND (reference sequence). The V gene end was trimmed by 6 bases and the J gene end by 4 bases; junction bases not matched to a gene: 2. The CDR3 contains 12 residues. CDR3 region: CASRQGGTEAFF. CDR3 sequence (DNA): TGTGCCAGTAGGCAGGGGGGCACTGAAGCTTTCTTT.

This chain connects TRBV2 to TRBJ1-2; tentatively, D is TRBD1 (6 bases). Germline CDR1 SNHLY, CDR2 FYNNEI. Trimming shortened V by 11 bases and J by 6 bases, and 10 bases separated the two germline ends. The CDR3 is made up of 10 amino acids. CDR3 amino acids: CAEQGHGYTF. The CDR3, as DNA: TGTGCCGAACAGGGCCATGGCTACACCTTC. The whole variable domain, remainder taken from reference TRBV2 and TRBJ1-2, is EPEVTQTPSHQVTQMGQEVILRCVPISNHLYFYWYRQILGQKVEFLVSFYNNEISEKSEIFDDQFSVERPDGSNFTLKIRSTKLEDSAMYFCAEQGHGYTFGSGTRLTVV.

The chain has TRBV30 and TRBJ2-7, with 7 bases aligning to TRBD1. The germline V gene encodes CDR1 GTSNPN and CDR2 SVGIG (reference sequence). This CDR3 spans 13 amino acids. The V gene end was trimmed by 6 bases and the J gene end by 3 bases; junction bases not matched to a gene: 8. CDR3 amino acids: CACTTGENYEQYF. Written as DNA, the CDR3 is TGTGCCTGTACAACAGGGGAGAACTACGAGCAGTACTTC.